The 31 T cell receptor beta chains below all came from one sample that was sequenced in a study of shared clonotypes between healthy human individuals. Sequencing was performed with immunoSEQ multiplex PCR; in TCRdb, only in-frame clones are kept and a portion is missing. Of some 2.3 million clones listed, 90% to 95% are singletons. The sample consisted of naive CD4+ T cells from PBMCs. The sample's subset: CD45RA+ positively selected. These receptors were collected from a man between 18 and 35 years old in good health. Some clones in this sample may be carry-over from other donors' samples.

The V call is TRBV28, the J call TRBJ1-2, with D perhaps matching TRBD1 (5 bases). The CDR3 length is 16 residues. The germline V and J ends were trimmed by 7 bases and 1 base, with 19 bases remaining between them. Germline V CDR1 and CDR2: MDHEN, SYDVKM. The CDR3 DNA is TGTGCCAGCACTGTTTCGGGGGAGGGGATTAACTATGGCTACACCTTC. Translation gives CASTVSGEGINYGYTF.

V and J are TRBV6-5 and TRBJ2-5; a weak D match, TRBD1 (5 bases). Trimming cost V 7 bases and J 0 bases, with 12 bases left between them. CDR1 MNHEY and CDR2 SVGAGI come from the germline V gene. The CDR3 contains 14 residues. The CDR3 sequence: CASTNRQNQETQYF. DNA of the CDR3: TGTGCCAGCACCAATAGACAGAACCAAGAGACCCAGTACTTC.

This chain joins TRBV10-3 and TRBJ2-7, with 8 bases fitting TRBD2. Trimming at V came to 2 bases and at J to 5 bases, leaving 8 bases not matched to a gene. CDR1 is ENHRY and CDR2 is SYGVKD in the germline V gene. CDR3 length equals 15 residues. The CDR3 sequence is CAISEELAVRHEQYF. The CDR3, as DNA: TGTGCCATCAGTGAGGAACTAGCGGTCCGTCACGAGCAGTACTTC.

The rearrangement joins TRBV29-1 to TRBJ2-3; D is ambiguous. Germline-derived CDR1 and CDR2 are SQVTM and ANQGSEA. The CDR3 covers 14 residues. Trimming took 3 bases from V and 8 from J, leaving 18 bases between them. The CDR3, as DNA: TGCAGCGTTGAGAGTCTTTCCCGCAGAGGTACGCAGTATTTT. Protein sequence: CSVESLSRRGTQYF.

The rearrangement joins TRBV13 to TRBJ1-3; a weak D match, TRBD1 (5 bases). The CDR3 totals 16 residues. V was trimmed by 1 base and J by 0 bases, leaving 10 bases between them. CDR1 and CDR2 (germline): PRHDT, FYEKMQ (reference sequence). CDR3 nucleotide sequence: TGTGCCAGCAGCTTAGTCGAGGGGTACTCTGGAAACACCATATATTTT. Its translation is CASSLVEGYSGNTIYF.

The CDR3 is CAWGDFSEAFF. The CDR3 DNA follows: TGTGCCTGGGGGGACTTTTCTGAAGCTTTCTTT. The chain combines TRBV30 with TRBJ1-1; D is possibly TRBD1 (5 bases). There are 11 residues in the CDR3. Trimming removed 5 bases at V and 6 bases at J, with 10 bases between. CDR1 GTSNPN and CDR2 SVGIG come from the germline V gene (reference sequence).

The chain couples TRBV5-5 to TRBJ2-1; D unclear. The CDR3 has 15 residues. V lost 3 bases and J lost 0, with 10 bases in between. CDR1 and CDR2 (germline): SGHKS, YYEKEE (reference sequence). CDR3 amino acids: CASSSGGNSYNEQFF. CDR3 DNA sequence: TGTGCCAGCAGCTCAGGCGGTAACTCCTACAATGAGCAGTTCTTC.

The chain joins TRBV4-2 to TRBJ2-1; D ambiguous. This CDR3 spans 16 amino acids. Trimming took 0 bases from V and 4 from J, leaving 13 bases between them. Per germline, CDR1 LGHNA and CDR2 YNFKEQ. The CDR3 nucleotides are TGTGCCAGCAGCCAAGATGGGTTTGGCCCATACAATGAGCAGTTCTTC. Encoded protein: CASSQDGFGPYNEQFF.

CDR3 coding DNA: TGTGCCAGCAGCCCGGGTAATTCACCCCTCCACTTT. It translates to CASSPGNSPLHF. This chain joins TRBV7-6 and TRBJ1-6; D is undetermined. The germline V gene encodes CDR1 SGHVS and CDR2 FNYEAQ. V was cut by 5 bases and J by 6 bases, with 5 bases left in between. CDR3 length: 12 amino acids.

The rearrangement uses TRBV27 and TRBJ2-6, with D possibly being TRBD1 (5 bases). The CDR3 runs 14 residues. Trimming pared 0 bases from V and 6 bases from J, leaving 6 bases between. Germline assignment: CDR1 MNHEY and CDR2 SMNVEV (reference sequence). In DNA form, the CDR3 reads TGTGCCAGCAGTTTATCAGGGGAGGCCAACGTCCTGACTTTC. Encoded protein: CASSLSGEANVLTF.

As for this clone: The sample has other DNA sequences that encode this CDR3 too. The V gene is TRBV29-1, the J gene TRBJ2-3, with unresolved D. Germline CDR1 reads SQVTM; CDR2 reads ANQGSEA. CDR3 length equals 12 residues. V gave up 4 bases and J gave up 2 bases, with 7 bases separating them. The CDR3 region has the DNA TGCAGCGTTGGTCTAGTCACAGATACGCAGTATTTT. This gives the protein CSVGLVTDTQYF.

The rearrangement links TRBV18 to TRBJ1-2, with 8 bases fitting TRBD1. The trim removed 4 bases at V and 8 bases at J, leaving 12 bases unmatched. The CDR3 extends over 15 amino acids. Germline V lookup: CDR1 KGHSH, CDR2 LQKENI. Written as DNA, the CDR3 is TGTGCCAGCTCACGGGTTTCACAGGGGGAAGACGGCTACACCTTC. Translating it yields CASSRVSQGEDGYTF.

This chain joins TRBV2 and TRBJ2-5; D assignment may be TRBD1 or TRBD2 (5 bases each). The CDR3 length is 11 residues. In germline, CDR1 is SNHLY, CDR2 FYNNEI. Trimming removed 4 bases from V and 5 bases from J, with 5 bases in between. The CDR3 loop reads CASSGDETQYF. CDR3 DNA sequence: TGTGCCAGCAGTGGGGACGAGACCCAGTACTTC.

The CDR3 region has the DNA TGTGCCAGCAGCTCCCCCGCCAGGGGGTATCCTAACTATGGCTACACCTTC. This codes for CASSSPARGYPNYGYTF. This chain uses TRBV27 with TRBJ1-2; 7 nucleotides agree with TRBD1. Germline assignment: CDR1 MNHEY and CDR2 SMNVEV (reference sequence). The length of the CDR3 is 17 residues. Unmatched junction bases numbered 13, after V lost 6 bases and J lost 0 bases.

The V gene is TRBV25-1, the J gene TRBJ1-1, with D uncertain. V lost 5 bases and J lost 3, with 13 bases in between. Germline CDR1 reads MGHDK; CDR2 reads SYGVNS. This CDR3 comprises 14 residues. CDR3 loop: CASSPGFEDTEAFF. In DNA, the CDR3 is TGTGCCAGCAGTCCGGGGTTCGAGGACACTGAAGCTTTCTTT.

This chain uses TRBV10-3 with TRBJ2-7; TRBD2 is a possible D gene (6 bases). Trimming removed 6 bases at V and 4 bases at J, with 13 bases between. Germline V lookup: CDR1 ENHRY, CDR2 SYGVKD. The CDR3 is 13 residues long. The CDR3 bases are TGTGCCATCAGCTGGGACTCCCGATACGAGCAGTACTTC. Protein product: CAISWDSRYEQYF.

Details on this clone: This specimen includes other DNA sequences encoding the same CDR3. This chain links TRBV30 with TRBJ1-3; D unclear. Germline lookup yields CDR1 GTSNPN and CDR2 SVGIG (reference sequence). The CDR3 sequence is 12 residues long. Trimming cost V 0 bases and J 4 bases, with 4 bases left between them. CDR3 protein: CAWSVTGNTIYF. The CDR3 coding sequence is TGTGCCTGGAGTGTAACCGGAAACACCATATATTTT.

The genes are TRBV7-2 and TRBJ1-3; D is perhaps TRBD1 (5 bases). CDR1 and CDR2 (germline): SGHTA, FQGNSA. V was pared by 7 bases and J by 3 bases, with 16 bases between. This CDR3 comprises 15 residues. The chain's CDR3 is CASTGLTVGGNTIYF. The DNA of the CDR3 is TGTGCCAGCACCGGCTTGACAGTAGGTGGAAACACCATATATTTT.

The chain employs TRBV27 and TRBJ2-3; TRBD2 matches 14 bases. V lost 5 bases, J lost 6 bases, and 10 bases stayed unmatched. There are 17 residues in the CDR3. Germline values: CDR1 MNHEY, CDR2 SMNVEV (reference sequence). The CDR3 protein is CASSPRLAGGPADTQYF. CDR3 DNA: TGTGCCAGCAGTCCTCGACTAGCGGGAGGGCCGGCGGATACGCAGTATTTT.

CDR3 loop: CASSAIQGTYYNEQFF. CDR3 nucleotide sequence: TGTGCCAGCAGTGCTATACAGGGTACGTACTACAATGAGCAGTTCTTC. This chain uses TRBV25-1 with TRBJ2-1; TRBD1 might be the D (6 bases). V lost 4 bases, J lost 3 bases, and 16 bases lay in between. The germline gives CDR1 MGHDK, CDR2 SYGVNS. The CDR3 consists of 16 residues.

DNA for the CDR3: TGTGCCAGCAGTTACGAGGGAGCCCAAGAGACCCAGTACTTC. Its translation: CASSYEGAQETQYF. The chain recombines TRBV6-5 with TRBJ2-5; tentatively, D is TRBD2 (5 bases). Trimming took 2 bases from V and 1 from J, leaving 8 bases between them. CDR3 size: 14 residues. Germline-derived CDR1 and CDR2 are MNHEY and SVGAGI.

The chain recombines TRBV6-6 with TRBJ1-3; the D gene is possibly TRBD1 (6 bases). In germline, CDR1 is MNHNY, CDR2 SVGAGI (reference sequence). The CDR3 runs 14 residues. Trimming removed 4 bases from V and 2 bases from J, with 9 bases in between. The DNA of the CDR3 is TGTGCCAGCAGTTCACAGGGAACTGGAAACACCATATATTTT. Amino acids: CASSSQGTGNTIYF.

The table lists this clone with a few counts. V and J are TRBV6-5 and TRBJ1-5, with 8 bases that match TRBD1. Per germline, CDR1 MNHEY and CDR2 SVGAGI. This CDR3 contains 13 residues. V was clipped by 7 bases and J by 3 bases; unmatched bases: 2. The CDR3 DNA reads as TGTGCCAGCAACCAGGGGGCCAATCAGCCCCAGCATTTT. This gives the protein CASNQGANQPQHF.

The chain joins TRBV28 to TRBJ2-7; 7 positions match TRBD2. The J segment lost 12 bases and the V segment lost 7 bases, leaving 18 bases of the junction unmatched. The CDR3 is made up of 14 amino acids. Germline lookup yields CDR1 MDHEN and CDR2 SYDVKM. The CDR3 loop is CASTPGGSGSTLYF. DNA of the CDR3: TGTGCCAGCACCCCCGGTGGTAGCGGGTCGACCTTGTACTTC.

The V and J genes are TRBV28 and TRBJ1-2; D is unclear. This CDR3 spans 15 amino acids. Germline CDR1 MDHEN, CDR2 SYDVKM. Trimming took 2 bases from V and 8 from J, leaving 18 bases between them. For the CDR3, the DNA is TGTGCCAGCAGTTTAAGGACCCCGGGAGTGGAAGGCTACACCTTC. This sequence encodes CASSLRTPGVEGYTF.

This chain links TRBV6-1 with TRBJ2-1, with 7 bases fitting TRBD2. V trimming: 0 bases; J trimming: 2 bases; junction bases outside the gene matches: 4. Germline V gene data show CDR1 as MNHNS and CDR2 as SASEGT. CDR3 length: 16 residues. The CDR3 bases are TGTGCCAGCAGTGAAGCCCGGGACTATACCTACAATGAGCAGTTCTTC. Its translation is CASSEARDYTYNEQFF.

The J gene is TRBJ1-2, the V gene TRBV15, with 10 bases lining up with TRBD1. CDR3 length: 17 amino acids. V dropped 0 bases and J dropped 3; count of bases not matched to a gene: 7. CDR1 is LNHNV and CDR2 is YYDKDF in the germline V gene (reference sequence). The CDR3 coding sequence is TGTGCCACCAGCAGAGATCGGAAGGGACAGGGGTACTATGGCTACACCTTC. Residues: CATSRDRKGQGYYGYTF. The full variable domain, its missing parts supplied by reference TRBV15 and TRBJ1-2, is DAMVIQNPRYQVTQFGKPVTLSCSQTLNHNVMYWYQQKSSQAPKLLFHYYDKDFNNEADTPDNFQSRRPNTSFCFLDIRSPGLGDTAMYLCATSRDRKGQGYYGYTFGSGTRLTVV.

As DNA, the CDR3 is TGTGCCAGCAGCTTAGATGTCTCGAGGTGGCAGGCGGTAACCTTC. Its translation is CASSLDVSRWQAVTF. This chain uses TRBV7-2 with TRBJ1-2; no clear D. V shed 1 base and J shed 14 bases, with 23 bases lying between them. Germline V gene lookup returns CDR1 SGHTA and CDR2 FQGNSA. The CDR3 covers 15 residues.

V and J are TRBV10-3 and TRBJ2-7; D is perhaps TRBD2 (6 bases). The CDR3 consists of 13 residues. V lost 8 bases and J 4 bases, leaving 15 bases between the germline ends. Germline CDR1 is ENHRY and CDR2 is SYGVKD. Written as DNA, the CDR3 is TGTGCCATCGCCCCGGGACTGGATTACGAGCAGTACTTC. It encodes CAIAPGLDYEQYF.

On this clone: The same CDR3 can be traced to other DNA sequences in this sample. In nucleotides, the CDR3 is TGCGCCAGCAGCTTGGGGGACACCGGGGAGCTGTTTTTT. Amino acid sequence: CASSLGDTGELFF. V usage is TRBV5-1 and J usage is TRBJ2-2; no clear D gene. The CDR3 is 13 amino acids. CDR1 and CDR2 from the germline V gene are SGHRS and YFSETQ. V gave up 0 bases and J gave up 3 bases, with 3 bases separating them.

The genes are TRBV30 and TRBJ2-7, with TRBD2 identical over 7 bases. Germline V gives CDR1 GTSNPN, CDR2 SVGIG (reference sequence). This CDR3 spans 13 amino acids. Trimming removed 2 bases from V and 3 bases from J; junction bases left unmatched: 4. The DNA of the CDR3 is TGTGCCTGGAGTTCCGGACTAGGCTACGAGCAGTACTTC. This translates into CAWSSGLGYEQYF.